The 23 T cell receptor beta chains presented below share a single source sample, sequenced in a study of cytomegalovirus exposure and HLA in healthy donors. Use of 60 Vbeta and 13 Jbeta primers characterized the PCR. TCRdb's copy holds only in-frame clones and misses some; the assay was immunoSEQ multiplex PCR. The sample consists of roughly 190,000 clones, around 80% of them appearing once. The specimen was PBMCs. The receptor set was obtained from a woman aged 45 to 65 in good health and CMV-seronegative.

The genes are TRBV27 and TRBJ2-3; maybe TRBD2 (5 bases). Trimming left V 7 bases short and J 2 bases short, with 13 bases between. The germline gives CDR1 MNHEY, CDR2 SMNVEV (reference sequence). The CDR3 sequence is 14 residues long. The CDR3 sequence: CASTPRRFTDTQYF. CDR3 DNA: TGTGCCAGCACCCCAAGGAGGTTCACAGATACGCAGTATTTT.

V and J are TRBV7-2 and TRBJ2-5, with D perhaps TRBD2 (7 bases). This CDR3 has 18 amino acids. V dropped 2 bases and J dropped 2 bases, with 21 bases sitting between them. CDR1 and CDR2 from the germline V gene are SGHTA and FQGNSA. The CDR3 loop is CASSLSGRGRGGQETQYF. Here the CDR3 DNA reads TGTGCCAGCAGCTTAAGTGGCAGGGGCAGGGGAGGGCAAGAGACCCAGTACTTC.

V usage is TRBV18 and J usage is TRBJ2-7, with TRBD1 identical over 9 bases. CDR3 length equals 18 residues. Germline CDR1 KGHSH, CDR2 LQKENI. J gave up 3 bases and V 1 base, and 13 bases lay outside the gene matches. The CDR3 DNA is TGTGCCAGCTCACCACTAGGACCGGGACAGGGAAAGAACTACGAGCAGTACTTC. Translated, it gives CASSPLGPGQGKNYEQYF.

The rearrangement links TRBV18 to TRBJ2-7; TRBD1 aligns across 10 bases. CDR3 length: 15 amino acids. Losses at the gene ends were 1 base for V and 5 bases for J; bases not matched to a gene: 5. Germline CDR1 and CDR2: KGHSH and LQKENI. The CDR3 reads CASSPRQGAEDEQYF. The CDR3 DNA sequence: TGTGCCAGCTCACCACGACAGGGGGCCGAGGACGAGCAGTACTTC.

The chain has TRBV19 and TRBJ1-1; 8 bases are shared with TRBD1. Germline V gives CDR1 LNHDA, CDR2 SQIVND (reference sequence). This CDR3 contains 18 residues. The V gene end was trimmed by 6 bases and the J gene end by 4 bases; junction bases not matched to a gene: 19. CDR3 sequence (DNA): TGTGCCAGTAGCAACGTGGGGCCCAGGGGGCAAAAGGGCACTGAAGCTTTCTTT. As protein: CASSNVGPRGQKGTEAFF.

The rearrangement links TRBV18 to TRBJ2-1, with D uncertain. CDR1 and CDR2 from the germline V gene are KGHSH and LQKENI. This CDR3 has 17 residues. The V end lost 0 bases, the J end lost 0 bases, and 12 bases lay between the germline ends. The CDR3, as DNA: TGTGCCAGCTCACCACCGGTACACCCAAGCTCCTACAATGAGCAGTTCTTC. It specifies CASSPPVHPSSYNEQFF.

This clone turned up a few times. The chain combines TRBV7-9 with TRBJ2-3; TRBD2 matches at 12 bases. The CDR3 contains 15 residues. Trimming removed 4 bases from V and 3 bases from J; junction bases left unmatched: 2. The germline V gene encodes CDR1 SEHNR and CDR2 FQNEAQ (reference sequence). The CDR3 loop is CASSSSGGATDTQYF. The DNA for the CDR3 is TGTGCCAGCAGCTCTAGCGGGGGGGCAACAGATACGCAGTATTTT. The full variable domain, with the rest looked up from reference TRBV7-9 and TRBJ2-3, is DTGVSQNPRHKITKRGQNVTFRCDPISEHNRLYWYRQTLGQGPEFLTYFQNEAQLEKSRLLSDRFSAERPKGSFSTLEIQRTEQGDSAMYLCASSSSGGATDTQYFGPGTRLTVL.

V usage is TRBV19 and J usage is TRBJ2-1, with 13 bases lining up with TRBD2. This CDR3 is 16 amino acids long. From germline, CDR1 is LNHDA and CDR2 SQIVND (reference sequence). The J segment lost 8 bases and the V segment lost 0 bases, leaving 4 bases of the junction unmatched. The chain's CDR3 is CASSIDGLAGVYEQFF. As DNA, the CDR3 is TGTGCCAGTAGTATAGATGGACTAGCGGGAGTATATGAGCAGTTCTTC.

The chain recombines TRBV9 with TRBJ1-1, with D maybe TRBD1 (6 bases). The CDR3 is made up of 14 amino acids. From germline, CDR1 is SGDLS and CDR2 YYNGEE. V shed 4 bases and J shed 5 bases, with 15 bases lying between them. Here the CDR3 DNA reads TGTGCCAGCAGCCCTAGAGGGGGTGGAACTGAAGCTTTCTTT. Its protein product is CASSPRGGGTEAFF.

This rearrangement joins TRBV9 to TRBJ2-1; 11 bases align to TRBD2. Unmatched junction bases numbered 15, after V lost 4 bases and J lost 6 bases. The CDR3 is 18 residues long. Germline V gene lookup returns CDR1 SGDLS and CDR2 YYNGEE. The CDR3: CASSYNTIGLAGGNEQFF. CDR3 in DNA: TGTGCCAGCAGCTATAACACGATCGGACTAGCGGGCGGCAATGAGCAGTTCTTC.

This chain links TRBV19 with TRBJ1-1, with TRBD1 matching 7 bases. This CDR3 comprises 15 residues. After removal of 2 bases from V and 4 bases from J, the junction contained 7 bases not matched to a gene. The V gene's germline CDR1 is LNHDA and CDR2 SQIVND (reference sequence). The CDR3 loop reads CASSIRWTGGTEAFF. DNA of the CDR3: TGTGCCAGTAGTATACGTTGGACAGGTGGCACTGAAGCTTTCTTT.

The chain uses TRBV28 and TRBJ2-5; 8 bases are a match to TRBD2. Germline V gene data show CDR1 as MDHEN and CDR2 as SYDVKM. Trimming removed 2 bases from V and 4 bases from J; junction bases left unmatched: 6. This CDR3 comprises 15 residues. The CDR3 here is CASSLGTRVGETQYF. CDR3 DNA sequence: TGTGCCAGCAGTTTAGGGACTAGGGTTGGAGAGACCCAGTACTTC.

This clone came up a few times. Compared with germline, one end of the junction differs, possibly owing to a read error. The chain uses TRBV30 and TRBJ1-3, with D maybe TRBD1 (5 bases). Germline assignment: CDR1 GTSNPN and CDR2 SVGIG (reference sequence). This CDR3 is built from 11 residues. CDR3 region: CAWRTGNTIYF. CDR3 bases: TGTGCGTGGAGGACAGGAAACACCATATATTTT. The whole variable domain, remainder taken from reference TRBV30 and TRBJ1-3, is SQTIHQWPATLVQPVGSPLSLECTVEGTSNPNLYWYRQAAGRGLQLLFYSVGIGQISSEVPQNLSASRPQDRQFILSSKKLLLSDSGFYLCAWRTGNTIYFGEGSWLTVV.

V is TRBV6-6 and J is TRBJ1-6; tentative D call: TRBD1 (5 bases). Germline CDR1 MNHNY, CDR2 SVGAGI (reference sequence). The CDR3 is 14 residues long. V was trimmed by 8 bases and J by 3 bases, leaving 11 bases between them. The chain's CDR3 is CASVLTDYNSPLHF. CDR3 in DNA: TGTGCCAGCGTTTTGACAGACTATAATTCACCCCTCCACTTT.

This clone has only a few counts. The same CDR3 arises from other DNA sequences in this sample as well. V gene TRBV18 combines with J gene TRBJ2-5; D possibly corresponds to TRBD1 (5 bases). Per the germline V gene, CDR1 is KGHSH and CDR2 is LQKENI. Trimming took 4 bases from V and 1 from J, leaving 7 bases between them. The CDR3 is 13 residues long. The CDR3 region is CASSQGLQETQYF. DNA of the CDR3: TGTGCCAGCTCACAGGGGCTCCAAGAGACCCAGTACTTC. Drawing the rest from reference TRBV18 and TRBJ2-5, the complete variable domain is NAGVMQNPRHLVRRRGQEARLRCSPMKGHSHVYWYRQLPEEGLKFMVYLQKENIIDESGMPKERFSAEFPKEGPSILRIQQVVRGDSAAYFCASSQGLQETQYFGPGTRLLVL.

The chain employs TRBV28 and TRBJ2-3; weak D call: TRBD2 (5 bases). CDR3 size: 17 residues. With 2 bases removed from V and 0 bases from J, the gap between germline ends came to 15 bases. Germline V gene data show CDR1 as MDHEN and CDR2 as SYDVKM. CDR3: CASSLMVAPTSTDTQYF. CDR3 nucleotides: TGTGCCAGCAGTTTAATGGTAGCGCCAACTAGCACAGATACGCAGTATTTT.

V gene TRBV5-1 combines with J gene TRBJ2-7; D perhaps matches TRBD2 (6 bases). The ends were cut back, 4 bases at V and 2 bases at J, with 19 bases in the middle. Germline V lookup: CDR1 SGHRS, CDR2 YFSETQ. The CDR3 is made up of 16 amino acids. The CDR3 here is CASSTSPGLSPYEQYF. The CDR3, as DNA: TGCGCCAGCAGCACTTCCCCCGGACTATCCCCCTACGAGCAGTACTTC.

This clone was seen a few times. The chain has TRBV30 and TRBJ1-2; 7 bases fit TRBD1. The CDR3 spans 13 residues. Germline V gene data show CDR1 as GTSNPN and CDR2 as SVGIG (reference sequence). Trimming at V came to 2 bases and at J to 5 bases, leaving 5 bases not matched to a gene. The CDR3, as DNA: TGTGCCTGGAGTCGGGACAGACCATATGGCTACACCTTC. Protein sequence: CAWSRDRPYGYTF.

This clone was detected once. The V call is TRBV5-8, the J call TRBJ2-7; 9 bases agree with TRBD2. Germline assignment: CDR1 SGHTS and CDR2 YDEGEE. V lost 4 bases and J lost 3; bases outside the gene matches: 8. CDR3 length: 15 amino acids. CDR3 sequence (DNA): TGTGCCAGCAGCCTACTAGCGGGCGCCAACTACGAGCAGTACTTC. This translates into CASSLLAGANYEQYF.

The V and J genes are TRBV30 and TRBJ1-5; 9 nucleotides match TRBD1. Germline lookup yields CDR1 GTSNPN and CDR2 SVGIG (reference sequence). J was trimmed by 0 bases and V by 2 bases; bases with no gene match: 5. This CDR3 contains 16 residues. CDR3 amino acids: CAWSPGDRVSNQPQHF. The CDR3 DNA reads as TGTGCCTGGAGTCCCGGGGACAGGGTTAGCAATCAGCCCCAGCATTTT.

The rearrangement links TRBV7-9 to TRBJ2-7; tentatively, D is TRBD2 (5 bases). Germline-derived CDR1 and CDR2 are SEHNR and FQNEAQ (reference sequence). The ends were cut back, 4 bases at V and 6 bases at J, with 19 bases in the middle. CDR3 size: 15 residues. The CDR3, as DNA: TGTGCCAGCAGCTCGGGAAGCCGTTATGCGGGCGAGCAGTACTTC. Translation gives CASSSGSRYAGEQYF.

This chain connects TRBV9 to TRBJ2-3; TRBD1 might be the D (7 bases). Deletions cut 6 bases from V and 0 bases from J, with 11 bases between. Germline CDR1 reads SGDLS; CDR2 reads YYNGEE. This CDR3 has 14 amino acids. The CDR3 here is CASNQGGSTDTQYF. The DNA of the CDR3 is TGTGCCAGCAATCAGGGGGGAAGCACAGATACGCAGTATTTT.

V gene TRBV7-6 combines with J gene TRBJ2-5; tentative D call: TRBD2 (6 bases). Matching the DNA end better, TRBJ2-7 makes the J call doubtful. The CDR3 spans 13 residues. The germline gives CDR1 SGHVS, CDR2 FNYEAQ. CDR3 nucleotide sequence: TGTGCCAGCAGCTTAGGCGGGGACTACGAGCAGTACTTC. Its protein is CASSLGGDYEQYF.